What follows are 3 T cell receptor beta chains derived from one specimen sequenced in a study of graft-versus-host responses after intestinal transplantation. For these receptors, no antigen is known. TCRdb's table, derived via immunoSEQ multiplex PCR, lists solely in-frame clones and lacks some. The sample lists approximately 46,000 clones; roughly 84% were seen once. Sequences were derived from unstimulated CD4+ T cells sorted from spleen or lymph node cells, sampled before transplant. Receptors originate from a human donor who was the organ donor for an intestinal transplant.

The J gene is TRBJ2-7, the V gene TRBV27; 8 positions match TRBD1. CDR1 is MNHEY and CDR2 is SMNVEV in the germline V gene (reference sequence). V shed 6 bases and J 1 base; nucleotides not matched to a gene: 5. CDR3 length equals 14 residues. The chain's CDR3 is CASRGTGVSYEQYF. Written as DNA, the CDR3 is TGTGCCAGCAGGGGGACAGGTGTTTCCTACGAGCAGTACTTC.

The chain joins TRBV7-8 to TRBJ1-5, with a possible D match to TRBD1 (5 bases). Trimming cost V 2 bases and J 5 bases, with 13 bases left between them. CDR3 size: 15 residues. CDR1 and CDR2 (germline): SGHVS, FQNEAQ. In DNA form, the CDR3 reads TGTGCCAGCAGCTTAATACAGGCCAACTATCAGCCCCAGCATTTT. This translates into CASSLIQANYQPQHF.

There are a few counts of this clone. The V gene is TRBV19, the J gene TRBJ1-3; D may be TRBD1 (6 bases). CDR1 and CDR2 (germline): LNHDA, SQIVND (reference sequence). The CDR3 consists of 16 residues. The V end lost 5 bases, the J end lost 0 bases, and 14 bases lay between the germline ends. CDR3 nucleotides: TGTGCCAGTAGTCCCCCGACAGGCCACTCTGGAAACACCATATATTTT. Encoded protein: CASSPPTGHSGNTIYF.